Listed below are T cell receptor beta chains from one sample, sequenced in a study of T cell responses to AZD1222 COVID-19 vaccine. The data were produced by immunoSEQ multiplex PCR, yet TCRdb's version contains in-frame clones alone and is incomplete. The data hold 130,000 to 150,000 clones, with approximately 89% observed a single time. The specimen comprised peripheral blood, sampled 28 days after the second AZD1222 dose. The origin of the receptors is an adult who received the AZD1222 COVID-19 vaccine. CDR3s include the opening cysteine and the closing phenylalanine or tryptophan. A D gene is named only where the DNA matches it firmly. The size of a clone is reported for some rows only, either as once, few or many, or as a class for expanded clones.

>once|TRBV19|.|TRBJ2-5
TGTGCCAGTAGTATTCGAGAGGGGATGGAGACCCAGTACTTC
CASSIREGMETQYF
>.|TRBV12-3/TRBV12-4|.|TRBJ2-2
TGTGCCAGCAGTTTGGTTGCCGGGGAGCTGTTTTTT
CASSLVAGELFF
>.|TRBV10-3|.|TRBJ1-6
TGTGCCATCAGTGAGTCTGCGGGTGGTAATTCACCCCTCCACTTT
CAISESAGGNSPLHF
>.|TRBV6-5|.|TRBJ1-1
TGTGCCAGCAGTTACAGCGGCGGAGGTGAAGCTTTCTTT
CASSYSGGGEAFF
>few|TRBV14|.|TRBJ2-7
TGTGCCAGCAGCCTCGACAGTGCCTACGAGCAGTACTTC
CASSLDSAYEQYF
>.|TRBV7-9|TRBD1|TRBJ1-2
TGTGCCAGCACCCGACAGGGAGCGGGGGTCGATGGCTACACCTTC
CASTRQGAGVDGYTF
>.|TRBV15|.|TRBJ1-2
TGTGCCACCAGCAGAGATTTGGCACCCTATGGCTACACCTTC
CATSRDLAPYGYTF
>.|TRBV11-2|.|TRBJ2-7
TGTGCCAGCAGCTTATTTAGTTCCACCTACGAGCAGTACTTC
CASSLFSSTYEQYF
>.|TRBV19|.|TRBJ2-1
TGTGCCAGTAGCCGGACTAGGGGGAAAAGCTCCTACAATGAGCAGTTCTTC
CASSRTRGKSSYNEQFF
>.|TRBV30|TRBD2|TRBJ2-3
TGTGCCTGGAGTGTATCACTAGCGGGAGCAGATACGCAGTATTTT
CAWSVSLAGADTQYF
>.|TRBV12-1|.|TRBJ2-3
TGTGCCAGCAGCTTTCTGGGGCTTAGTGCAGATACGCAGTATTTT
CASSFLGLSADTQYF
>.|TRBV6-1|.|TRBJ1-2
TGTGCCAGCAGTGAAGGACAGAACTATGGCTACACCTTC
CASSEGQNYGYTF
>.|TRBV5-4|.|TRBJ2-1
TGTGCCAGCAGCTTGCCGTATGATGAGCAGTTCTTC
CASSLPYDEQFF
>.|TRBV2|TRBD1|TRBJ2-5
TGTGCCAGCAGGATGACAGGGGGCTTCTTAGAGACCCAGTACTTC
CASRMTGGFLETQYF
>.|TRBV29-1|TRBD2|TRBJ2-1
TGCAGCGTTCCGGGACTAGTTTACAATGAGCAGTTCTTC
CSVPGLVYNEQFF
>few|TRBV11-2|TRBD1|TRBJ1-4
TGTGCCAGCAGCTTACAGGGGGTCGGGGAAAAACTGTTTTTT
CASSLQGVGEKLFF
>.|TRBV6-2/TRBV6-3|.|TRBJ1-5
TGTGCCAGCAGTTACGGTCGGGCGACCGGTCAGCCCCAGCATTTT
CASSYGRATGQPQHF
>.|TRBV10-2|.|TRBJ2-7
TGCGCCAGCAGCGCCGGGCCAGACTACGAGCAGTACTTC
CASSAGPDYEQYF
>.|TRBV19|.|TRBJ1-1
TGTGCCAGTAGGAGGGGGGAGGGCAGGTTGTCTGATGAAGCTTTCTTT
CASRRGEGRLSDEAFF
>.|TRBV14|TRBD2|TRBJ2-1
TGTGCCAGCAGCCAAAAACAAGCGGGAGGGTGGATTGAGCAGTTCTTC
CASSQKQAGGWIEQFF
>.|TRBV27|TRBD2|TRBJ2-7
TGTGCCAGCAGAGGGACTAGCGGCAGCCCCTACGAGCAGTACTTC
CASRGTSGSPYEQYF
>.|TRBV2|.|TRBJ1-1
TGTGCCAGCAGTACTACTCTGAACACTGAAGCTTTCTTT
CASSTTLNTEAFF
>once|TRBV7-2|.|TRBJ1-2
TGTGCCAGCAGCTTAGGGGGGCGCGGTGGCTACACCTTC
CASSLGGRGGYTF
>.|TRBV28|.|TRBJ1-2
TGTGCCAGCAGTTTAGAGAGAGGCGGCTACACCTTC
CASSLERGGYTF
>.|TRBV4-1|.|TRBJ1-1
TGCGCCAGCAGCCAACTAAGCTGGGACACTGAAGCTTTCTTT
CASSQLSWDTEAFF
>.|TRBV7-2|.|TRBJ1-4
TGTGCCAGCAGCTTAACAGGGTGGACTAATGAAAAACTGTTTTTT
CASSLTGWTNEKLFF
>once|TRBV2|.|TRBJ1-3
TGTGCCAGCAGGTCAACAGGTGGCCCTGGAAACACCATATATTTT
CASRSTGGPGNTIYF
>.|TRBV4-2|TRBD1|TRBJ1-2
TGTGCCAGCAGCCAACCTACTCGCCAGGACAGGGCTAACTATGGCTACACCTTC
CASSQPTRQDRANYGYTF
>.|TRBV6-6|.|TRBJ1-5
TGTGCCAGCAAAGAAGGCGCGAGCAATCAGCCCCAGCATTTT
CASKEGASNQPQHF
>.|TRBV27|.|TRBJ1-5
TGTGCCAGCAGTGCGGGCCCCAATCAGCCCCAGCATTTT
CASSAGPNQPQHF
>once|TRBV11-2|.|TRBJ1-5
TGTGCCAGCAGCTTAGGGCAGTATAGCAATCAGCCCCAGCATTTT
CASSLGQYSNQPQHF
>.|TRBV30|TRBD2|TRBJ2-7
TGTGCCTGGAGTGGGGGACTAGGACTTTCCGAGCAGTACTTC
CAWSGGLGLSEQYF
>.|TRBV19|.|TRBJ1-2
TGTGCCAGTAGTATAGAGATGAATGTAGGTGGCTACACCTTC
CASSIEMNVGGYTF
>.|TRBV27|TRBD1|TRBJ1-2
TGTGCCAGCAGTTTAGGCCAGGGGGTCTATGGCTACACCTTC
CASSLGQGVYGYTF
>.|TRBV5-1|.|TRBJ1-6
TGCGCCAGCAGCCCCGGGACGGCAAATTCACCCCTCCACTTT
CASSPGTANSPLHF
>.|TRBV5-6|.|TRBJ1-4
TGTGCCAGCAGCTTGGGGGGTAACGCTAATGAAAAACTGTTTTTT
CASSLGGNANEKLFF
>.|TRBV5-1|.|TRBJ2-2
TGCGCCAGCAGCTTGGGCACGGGGCAAAGGGGGGAGCTGTTTTTT
CASSLGTGQRGELFF
>.|TRBV7-9|.|TRBJ2-1
TGTGTTGGGGAACCGCGATACAATGAGCAGTTCTTC
CVGEPRYNEQFF
>.|TRBV5-5|.|TRBJ1-5
TGTGCCAGCCTGGTGGACCCCAGGGGTCGATATGGAGGCAATCAGCCCCAGCATTTT
CASLVDPRGRYGGNQPQHF
>.|TRBV30|.|TRBJ1-5
TGTGCCTGGAGTGCCGCGGACAGTTTTTTTCAGCCCCAGCATTTT
CAWSAADSFFQPQHF
>few|TRBV27|.|TRBJ1-5
TGTGCCAGCGCCCCCCTTACAGGGTCCAATCAGCCCCAGCATTTT
CASAPLTGSNQPQHF
>.|TRBV3-1/TRBV3-2|.|TRBJ2-7
TGTGCCAGCAGCCAAGGCCAGGGGGGGTACTACGAGCAGTACTTC
CASSQGQGGYYEQYF
>.|TRBV28|.|TRBJ1-5
TGTGCCAGCAGTTTCCTCCGGGCCCAGCATTTT
CASSFLRAQHF
>.|TRBV7-2|.|TRBJ1-2
TGTGCCAGCAGCCCCGACTACCCCTCGGACAGTCACTATGGCTACACCTTC
CASSPDYPSDSHYGYTF
>.|TRBV7-3|TRBD1|TRBJ1-6
TGTGCCAGCAGCTTAAGTGGACAGGGAAATTCACCCCTCCACTTT
CASSLSGQGNSPLHF
>.|TRBV7-2|.|TRBJ2-3
TGTGCCAGCAGCCGGAGGGGGGGAATTAGCACAGATACGCAGTATTTT
CASSRRGGISTDTQYF
>.|TRBV30|TRBD1|TRBJ1-6
TGTGCACAGGGGGGCTATAATTCACCCCTCCACTTT
CAQGGYNSPLHF
>.|TRBV13|.|TRBJ1-1
TGTGCCAGCAGCTTTTTTTTATCCCGCGGGGGGAACACTGAAGCTTTCTTT
CASSFFLSRGGNTEAFF
>.|TRBV7-2|TRBD2|TRBJ2-3
TGTGCCAGCAGCCCGGGACTAGGTGCCACAGATACGCAGTATTTT
CASSPGLGATDTQYF
>.|TRBV19|TRBD1|TRBJ1-2
TGTGCCAGTAGCTTTGGACAGGCAGCTAACTATGGCTACACCTTC
CASSFGQAANYGYTF
>once|TRBV10-3|TRBD1|TRBJ2-7
TGTGCCATCAGTCCTCGAGCTACCGGGACAGCCAACTCCTACGAGCAGTACTTC
CAISPRATGTANSYEQYF
>.|TRBV28|.|TRBJ1-5
TGTGCCAGCAGTTCCACCCTGGACTCCAGCAATCAGCCCCAGCATTTT
CASSSTLDSSNQPQHF
>.|TRBV9|.|TRBJ1-2
TGTGCCAGCAGCGGCGCCGGGACACCGAACTATGGCTACACCTTC
CASSGAGTPNYGYTF
>.|TRBV7-8|.|TRBJ1-1
TGTGCCAGCAGCTTAGCCGGACACAACACTGAAGCTTTCTTT
CASSLAGHNTEAFF
>.|TRBV9|TRBD1|TRBJ2-7
TGTGCCAGCAGCGTAGATCCGGGGCAGGGGGCAGGGGAGCAGTACTTC
CASSVDPGQGAGEQYF
>.|TRBV27|TRBD2|TRBJ2-5
TGTGCCAGCAGACGACTAGCGGGAGTAAGCGCCCAAGAGACCCAGTACTTC
CASRRLAGVSAQETQYF
>.|TRBV19|.|TRBJ1-5
TGTGCCAGTAGTTTCTCTCGGACAGTCTTAAATCAGCCCCAGCATTTT
CASSFSRTVLNQPQHF
>.|TRBV11-3|.|TRBJ1-1
TGTGCCAGCAGCCCAGGTTGGGGCGAGAAGAACACTGAAGCTTTCTTT
CASSPGWGEKNTEAFF
>.|TRBV24-1|TRBD2|TRBJ2-2
TGTGCCACCAGTGGCCGAGGGGCCGGACTAGCGAACACCGGGGAGCTGTTTTTT
CATSGRGAGLANTGELFF